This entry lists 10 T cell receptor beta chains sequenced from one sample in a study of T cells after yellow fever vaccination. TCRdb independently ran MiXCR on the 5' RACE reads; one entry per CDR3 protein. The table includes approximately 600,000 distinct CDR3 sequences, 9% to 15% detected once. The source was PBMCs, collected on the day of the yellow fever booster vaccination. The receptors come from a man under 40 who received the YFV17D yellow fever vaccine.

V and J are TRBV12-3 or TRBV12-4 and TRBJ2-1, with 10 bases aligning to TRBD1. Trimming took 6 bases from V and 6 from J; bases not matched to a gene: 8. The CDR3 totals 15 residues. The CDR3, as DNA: TGTGCCAGCAGCCACATAGGGACAGGGGTCAATGAGCAGTTCTTC. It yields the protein CASSHIGTGVNEQFF.

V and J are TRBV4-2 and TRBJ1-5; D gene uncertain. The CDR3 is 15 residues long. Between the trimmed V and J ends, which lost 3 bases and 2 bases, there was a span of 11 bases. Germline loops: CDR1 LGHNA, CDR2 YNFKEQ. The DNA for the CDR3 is TGTGCCAGCAGCCACGGTAGTACGGGCAATCAGCCCCAGCATTTT. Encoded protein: CASSHGSTGNQPQHF.

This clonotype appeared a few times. The CDR3 bases are TGTGCCAGCAGCTTAGCTGCCAGGGAAGAGACCCAGTACTTC. Translation: CASSLAAREETQYF. The genes are TRBV7-6 and TRBJ2-5, with D perhaps matching TRBD1 (5 bases). CDR1 and CDR2 from the germline V gene are SGHVS and FNYEAQ. Trimming took off 0 bases at V and 3 bases at J, with 8 bases between the two ends. The length of the CDR3 is 14 residues.

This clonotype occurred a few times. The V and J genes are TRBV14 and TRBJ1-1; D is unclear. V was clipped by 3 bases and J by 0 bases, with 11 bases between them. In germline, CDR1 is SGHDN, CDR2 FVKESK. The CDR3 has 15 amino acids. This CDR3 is CASSQFLGVNTEAFF. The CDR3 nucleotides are TGTGCCAGCAGCCAGTTCCTGGGAGTGAACACTGAAGCTTTCTTT. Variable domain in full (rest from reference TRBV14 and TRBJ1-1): EAGVTQFPSHSVIEKGQTVTLRCDPISGHDNLYWYRRVMGKEIKFLLHFVKESKQDESGMPNNRFLAERTGGTYSTLKVQPAELEDSGVYFCASSQFLGVNTEAFFGQGTRLTVV.

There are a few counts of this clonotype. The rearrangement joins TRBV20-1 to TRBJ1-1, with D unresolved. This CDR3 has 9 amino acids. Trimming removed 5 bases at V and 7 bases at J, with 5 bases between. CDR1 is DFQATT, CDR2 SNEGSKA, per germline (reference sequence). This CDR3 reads CSASIEAFF. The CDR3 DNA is TGCAGTGCTTCGATTGAAGCTTTCTTT.

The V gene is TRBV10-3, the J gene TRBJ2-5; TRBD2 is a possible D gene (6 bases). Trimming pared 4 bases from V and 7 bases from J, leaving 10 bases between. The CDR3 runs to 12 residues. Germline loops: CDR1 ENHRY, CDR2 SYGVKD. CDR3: CAISVGGRTQYF. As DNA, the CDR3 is TGTGCCATCAGTGTCGGGGGAAGGACCCAGTACTTC.

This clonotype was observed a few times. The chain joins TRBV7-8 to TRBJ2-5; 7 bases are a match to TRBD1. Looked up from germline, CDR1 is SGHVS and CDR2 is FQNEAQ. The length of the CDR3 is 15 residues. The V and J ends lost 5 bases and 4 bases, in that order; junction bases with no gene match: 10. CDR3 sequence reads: CASSHREGGGETQYF. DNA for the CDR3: TGTGCCAGCAGCCACCGGGAAGGGGGCGGAGAGACCCAGTACTTC.

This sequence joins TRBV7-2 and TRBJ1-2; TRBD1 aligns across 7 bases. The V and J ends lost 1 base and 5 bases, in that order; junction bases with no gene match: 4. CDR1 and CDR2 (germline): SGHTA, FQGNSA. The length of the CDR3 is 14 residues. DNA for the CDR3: TGTGCCAGCAGCTTAGGGGGACAGCTTTATGGCTACACCTTC. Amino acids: CASSLGGQLYGYTF.

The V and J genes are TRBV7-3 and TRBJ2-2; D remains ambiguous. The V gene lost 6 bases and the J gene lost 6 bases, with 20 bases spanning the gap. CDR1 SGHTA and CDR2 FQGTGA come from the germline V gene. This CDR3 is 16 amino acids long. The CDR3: CASSLTSNFPSGELFF. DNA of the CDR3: TGTGCCAGCAGTCTAACTTCTAACTTCCCCTCCGGGGAGCTGTTTTTT. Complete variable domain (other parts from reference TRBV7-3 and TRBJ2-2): GAGVSQTPSNKVTEKGKYVELRCDPISGHTALYWYRQSLGQGPEFLIYFQGTGAADDSGLPNDRFFAVRPEGSVSTLKIQRTERGDSAVYLCASSLTSNFPSGELFFGEGSRLTVL.

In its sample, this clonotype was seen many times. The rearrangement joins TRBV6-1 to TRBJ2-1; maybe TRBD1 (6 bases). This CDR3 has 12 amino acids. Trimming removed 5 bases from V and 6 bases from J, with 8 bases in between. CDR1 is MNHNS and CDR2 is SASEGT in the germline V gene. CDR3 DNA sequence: TGTGCCAGCAGTAAGGACAGCAATGAGCAGTTCTTC. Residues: CASSKDSNEQFF.